The 28 T cell receptor beta chains listed next were all sequenced from one sample in a study of T-cell memory formation after mild COVID-19. TCRdb re-derived calls from the 5' RACE reads in MiXCR, one entry per CDR3 protein. Altogether about 350,000 distinct CDR3 sequences are present, 20% being singletons, with the ten largest covering 21%. Sequencing was carried out using PBMCs or a T cell subset sorted from them (not recorded which). These TCRs come from a young man who had mild COVID-19 (a few samples of this study predate the infection). Cell type and time point are not known.

Only a few counts were recorded for this clonotype. The chain uses TRBV11-3 and TRBJ2-5, with D maybe TRBD1 (5 bases). Germline CDR1 and CDR2: SGHNT and YENEEA. Between the trimmed V and J ends, which lost 2 bases and 4 bases, there was a span of 11 bases. This CDR3 contains 14 residues. The CDR3 protein is CASSLQGSRETQYF. The CDR3 nucleotides read TGTGCCAGCAGCTTACAGGGAAGTCGAGAGACCCAGTACTTC.

This chain links TRBV20-1 with TRBJ2-3, with 8 positions matching TRBD1. This CDR3 has 15 residues. CDR1 is DFQATT and CDR2 is SNEGSKA in the germline V gene (reference sequence). Losses at the gene ends were 5 bases for V and 4 bases for J; bases not matched to a gene: 11. The CDR3 nucleotides are TGCAGTGCTGAGGACAGGGAAATTATCGCAGATACGCAGTATTTT. Translation: CSAEDREIIADTQYF.

This chain links TRBV6-2 or TRBV6-3 with TRBJ2-1; TRBD2 matches at 7 bases. The CDR3 loop spans 16 amino acids. From germline, CDR1 is MNHEY and CDR2 SVGEGT. V lost 2 bases, J lost 1 base, and 5 bases stayed unmatched. The DNA for the CDR3 is TGTGCCAGCAGTTACGGTGGTAGCGGGTCCTACAATGAGCAGTTCTTC. Translated, it gives CASSYGGSGSYNEQFF.

This clonotype was detected only a few times. The rearrangement uses TRBV5-1 and TRBJ2-2, with 13 bases identical to TRBD2. The CDR3 loop spans 17 amino acids. Germline trimming cut 2 bases from V and 3 bases from J; bases unmatched to any gene: 4. The germline V gene encodes CDR1 SGHRS and CDR2 YFSETQ. Here the CDR3 reads CASSFGLAGVYTGELFF. The CDR3 nucleotides are TGCGCCAGCAGCTTTGGACTAGCGGGGGTGTACACCGGGGAGCTGTTTTTT.

This clonotype came up a few times. This chain connects TRBV20-1 to TRBJ2-7; 9 nucleotides agree with TRBD1. This CDR3 contains 15 residues. Germline trimming cut 2 bases from V and 4 bases from J; bases unmatched to any gene: 9. Germline V gene sequence: CDR1 DFQATT, CDR2 SNEGSKA (reference sequence). CDR3 bases: TGCAGTGCTAGATCCCCCGGGACAGGGTTATACGAGCAGTACGTC. Amino acid sequence: CSARSPGTGLYEQYV.

In this sample, this clonotype turned up a few times. The CDR3 coding sequence is TGTGCCAGCAGTGTGACCTTCAGCAATCAGCCCCAGCATTTT. Translated, it gives CASSVTFSNQPQHF. The rearrangement joins TRBV2 to TRBJ1-5, with D hard to call. CDR1 is SNHLY, CDR2 FYNNEI, per germline. Trimming took 4 bases from V and 1 from J, leaving 8 bases between them. The CDR3 sequence is 14 residues long.

The genes are TRBV20-1 and TRBJ2-7, with 12 bases fitting TRBD2. In germline, CDR1 is DFQATT, CDR2 SNEGSKA (reference sequence). V shed 1 base and J 0 bases; nucleotides not matched to a gene: 4. The CDR3 is 16 residues long. For the CDR3, the DNA is TGCAGTGCTAGAGCCGGACTAGCGGGGAGCTCCTACGAGCAGTACTTC. Protein product: CSARAGLAGSSYEQYF.

The V call is TRBV10-3, the J call TRBJ1-1; D might be TRBD1 (5 bases). Looked up from germline, CDR1 is ENHRY and CDR2 is SYGVKD. V lost 10 bases and J 5 bases, leaving 17 bases between the germline ends. CDR3 size: 13 residues. For the CDR3, the DNA is TGTGCCACAATAGACAGTGGAGCGACTGAAGCTTTCTTT. Translating it yields CATIDSGATEAFF.

Only a few counts were recorded for this clonotype. The CDR3 loop is CASYLTVERTQYF. CDR3 nucleotide sequence: TGTGCCAGCTATCTCACGGTGGAACGGACCCAGTACTTC. This sequence joins TRBV12-3 or TRBV12-4 and TRBJ2-5; D call uncertain. The CDR3 is 13 amino acids. V lost 8 bases and J 7 bases, leaving 17 bases between the germline ends.

V is TRBV4-1 and J is TRBJ2-1; D may be TRBD2 (7 bases). Germline V lookup: CDR1 MGHRA, CDR2 YSYEKL. Trimming removed 4 bases from V and 5 bases from J, with 18 bases in between. The CDR3 runs 16 residues. CDR3 amino acids: CASSPSWGGADNEQFF. The CDR3 DNA reads TGCGCCAGCAGCCCTAGTTGGGGGGGGGCTGACAATGAGCAGTTCTTC.

This clonotype was seen a handful of times. V and J are TRBV4-3 and TRBJ2-2; 10 bases are shared with TRBD1. Germline loops: CDR1 LGHNA, CDR2 YSLEER. This CDR3 has 19 amino acids. Trimming at V came to 4 bases and at J to 0 bases, leaving 11 bases not matched to a gene. The CDR3 sequence is CASSRNYGTGASNTGELFF. The CDR3 DNA sequence: TGCGCCAGCAGCCGGAATTATGGGACAGGGGCTTCGAACACCGGGGAGCTGTTTTTT.

The chain has TRBV24-1 and TRBJ2-7, with D possibly called TRBD1 or TRBD2 (5 bases each). Per germline, CDR1 KGHDR and CDR2 SFDVKD. There are 15 residues in the CDR3. With 3 bases removed from V and 3 bases from J, the gap between germline ends came to 14 bases. The CDR3, as DNA: TGTGCCACCAGTGATAACAGGAGGTTGCGCTACGAGCAGTACTTC. This sequence encodes CATSDNRRLRYEQYF.

This clonotype has more than one count but fewer than ten. The CDR3 region has the DNA TGCGCCAGCAGCCAATCAGAAGATCAGCCCCAGCATTTT. Its translation is CASSQSEDQPQHF. The chain is built from TRBV4-1 and TRBJ1-5, with D unresolved. Germline V gene sequence: CDR1 MGHRA, CDR2 YSYEKL. Deletions cut 2 bases from V and 5 bases from J, with 7 bases between. The CDR3 sequence is 13 residues long.

V usage is TRBV7-8 and J usage is TRBJ2-3; D gene unclear. Germline values: CDR1 SGHVS, CDR2 FQNEAQ. There are 16 residues in the CDR3. V was shortened by 1 base and J by 2 bases, with 13 bases between the two germline ends. The CDR3 DNA follows: TGTGCCAGCAGCTTAGTTGCGTCGACCACCACAGATACGCAGTATTTT. It encodes CASSLVASTTTDTQYF.

This clonotype was detected a few times. The CDR3 here is CSVNRGRSDTQYF. The CDR3 coding sequence is TGCAGCGTCAACAGGGGGAGATCAGATACGCAGTATTTT. The chain employs TRBV29-1 and TRBJ2-3; TRBD1 agrees at 8 bases. This CDR3 is built from 13 residues. Germline trimming cut 6 bases from V and 4 bases from J; bases unmatched to any gene: 6. Germline assignment: CDR1 SQVTM and CDR2 ANQGSEA.

The sample holds a few counts of this clonotype. This chain uses TRBV2 with TRBJ1-6; D gene uncertain. This CDR3 contains 12 residues. The germline V gene encodes CDR1 SNHLY and CDR2 FYNNEI. Trimming stripped 2 bases from V and 5 bases from J, with 1 base between. The CDR3 region is CASSENNSPLHF. The CDR3, as DNA: TGTGCCAGCAGTGAAAATAATTCACCCCTCCACTTT. Supplemented by reference TRBV2 and TRBJ1-6, the full variable domain reads EPEVTQTPSHQVTQMGQEVILRCVPISNHLYFYWYRQILGQKVEFLVSFYNNEISEKSEIFDDQFSVERPDGSNFTLKIRSTKLEDSAMYFCASSENNSPLHFGNGTRLTVT.

In this sample, this clonotype turned up many times. The V call is TRBV7-2, the J call TRBJ2-1, with 11 bases identical to TRBD2. The V gene end was trimmed by 3 bases and the J gene end by 9 bases; junction bases not matched to a gene: 7. From germline, CDR1 is SGHTA and CDR2 FQGNSA. The CDR3 contains 15 residues. CDR3 sequence reads: CASSLRAGLAGEQFF. The CDR3 nucleotides are TGTGCCAGCAGCTTGAGGGCCGGACTAGCGGGTGAGCAGTTCTTC.

The chain joins TRBV7-2 to TRBJ2-5; 14 nucleotides align to TRBD2. This CDR3 region has 17 residues. V lost 1 base, J lost 9 bases, and 10 bases stayed unmatched. Germline CDR1 reads SGHTA; CDR2 reads FQGNSA. CDR3 DNA: TGTGCCAGCAGCTTAGGTGCCTCTCCGGGACTAGCGGGGGCCCAGTACTTC. Its translation: CASSLGASPGLAGAQYF.

A few counts support this clonotype. The genes are TRBV5-1 and TRBJ1-6; 10 nucleotides agree with TRBD1. Trimming removed 4 bases from V and 15 bases from J; junction bases left unmatched: 10. The V gene's germline CDR1 is SGHRS and CDR2 YFSETQ. CDR3 length equals 14 residues. CDR3 loop: CASSTGGTGERLHF. In DNA, the CDR3 is TGCGCCAGCAGCACAGGCGGGACAGGGGAGCGCCTCCACTTT.

This clonotype was picked up a small number of times. The chain carries TRBV20-1 and TRBJ2-3; D gene ambiguous. CDR1 is DFQATT and CDR2 is SNEGSKA in the germline V gene (reference sequence). This CDR3 is built from 15 residues. V dropped 1 base and J dropped 1 base, with 12 bases sitting between them. The chain's CDR3 is CSARGTYGGTDTQYF. Here the CDR3 DNA reads TGCAGTGCTAGAGGTACCTACGGAGGCACAGATACGCAGTATTTT.

This clonotype was seen a few times. The J gene is TRBJ2-3, the V gene TRBV27, with 7 bases aligning to TRBD1. The CDR3 covers 13 residues. The junction had 4 bases not matched to a gene; V was cut back by 5 bases and J by 5 bases. CDR1 and CDR2 (germline): MNHEY, SMNVEV (reference sequence). This CDR3 is CASSPRQGDTQYF. The DNA for the CDR3 is TGTGCCAGCAGTCCAAGACAGGGAGATACGCAGTATTTT.

The chain employs TRBV12-3 or TRBV12-4 and TRBJ1-1; no reliable D call. The ends were cut back, 6 bases at V and 0 bases at J, with 26 bases in the middle. The CDR3 has 19 amino acids. The CDR3 sequence: CASSPSGRSLLFMNTEAFF. The CDR3 region has the DNA TGTGCCAGCAGCCCTTCGGGCCGGTCACTCCTGTTCATGAACACTGAAGCTTTCTTT.

A few counts support this clonotype. The chain uses TRBV5-1 and TRBJ1-2, with 9 nucleotides matching TRBD1. Trimming took 8 bases from V and 6 from J; bases not matched to a gene: 5. This CDR3 comprises 12 residues. Germline V gives CDR1 SGHRS, CDR2 YFSETQ. The CDR3 DNA is TGCGCCAGTGGACAGGGGATGGATGGCTACACCTTC. This codes for CASGQGMDGYTF.

The chain combines TRBV4-2 with TRBJ1-6; D is undetermined. The CDR3 has 16 amino acids. Germline V CDR1 and CDR2: LGHNA, YNFKEQ. Trimming pared 0 bases from V and 9 bases from J, leaving 15 bases between. CDR3 sequence reads: CASSQDSPQTSSPLHF. The CDR3 coding sequence is TGTGCCAGCAGCCAAGATAGCCCACAGACTAGTTCACCCCTCCACTTT.

This chain joins TRBV25-1 and TRBJ1-1; TRBD1 agrees at 9 bases. The ends lost 3 bases at V and 10 bases at J; junction bases unmatched: 12. The CDR3 loop spans 15 amino acids. Germline lookup yields CDR1 MGHDK and CDR2 SYGVNS. CDR3 in amino acids: CASSDPGTGKIRAFF. CDR3 DNA: TGTGCCAGCAGTGACCCCGGGACAGGGAAAATCCGAGCTTTCTTT.

The genes are TRBV7-8 and TRBJ1-1; D unclear. This CDR3 is built from 15 residues. The germline V gene has CDR1 SGHVS and CDR2 FQNEAQ. Trimming removed 2 bases at V and 3 bases at J, with 13 bases between. The CDR3 is CASSLIHDTYTEAFF. The CDR3 DNA reads as TGTGCCAGCAGCTTAATTCACGATACCTACACTGAAGCTTTCTTT.

This clonotype was observed a handful of times. The CDR3 nucleotides read TGTGCCAGCAGCACGACAGGGAATGGCTACACCTTC. Translated: CASSTTGNGYTF. This chain joins TRBV7-9 and TRBJ1-2, with 7 bases fitting TRBD1. V lost 5 bases, J lost 6 bases, and 3 bases stayed unmatched. The CDR3 has 12 amino acids. Germline assignment: CDR1 SEHNR and CDR2 FQNEAQ (reference sequence).

J is TRBJ1-6 and V is TRBV10-3, with unresolved D. Trimming shortened V by 2 bases and J by 7 bases, and 9 bases separated the two germline ends. The CDR3 contains 14 residues. The germline gives CDR1 ENHRY, CDR2 SYGVKD. CDR3 region: CAISEVGENSPLHF. The CDR3 bases are TGTGCCATCAGTGAGGTCGGGGAGAATTCACCCCTCCACTTT.